The 3 T cell receptor beta chains listed next were all sequenced from one sample in a study of OX40 agonist ivuxolimab in advanced cancers. Repertoires were generated with immunoSEQ multiplex PCR, while TCRdb's copy carries only in-frame clones and drops some. This repertoire shows some 100,000 clones, about 91% found once; its top ten account for around 0.15%. The sequenced sample was CD4+ or CD8+ T cells sorted from blood, obtained in a trial of the OX40 agonist ivuxolimab. The receptors were gathered from an adult with an advanced solid tumor such as melanoma, head and neck, liver or kidney cancer.

The CDR3 DNA follows: TGTGCCAGCAGCGCACTTAGGAGCACAGATACGCAGTATTTT. Amino acid sequence: CASSALRSTDTQYF. The rearrangement links TRBV7-2 to TRBJ2-3; D remains ambiguous. V lost 5 bases, J lost 0 bases, and 9 bases lay in between. The CDR3 runs to 14 residues. The germline V gene has CDR1 SGHTA and CDR2 FQGNSA.

The chain employs TRBV19 and TRBJ1-1; tentatively, D is TRBD1 (5 bases). Trimming shortened V by 1 base and J by 4 bases, and 7 bases separated the two germline ends. The germline V gene encodes CDR1 LNHDA and CDR2 SQIVND (reference sequence). The CDR3 consists of 13 residues. Here the CDR3 DNA reads TGTGCCAGTAGTATAGTGGGGGGCACTGAAGCTTTCTTT. This translates into CASSIVGGTEAFF.

The chain recombines TRBV6-6 with TRBJ1-5, with D possibly TRBD1 on 5 matching bases. Trimming pared 0 bases from V and 0 bases from J, leaving 9 bases between. Germline lookup yields CDR1 MNHNY and CDR2 SVGAGI (reference sequence). The CDR3 has 16 residues. The CDR3 coding sequence is TGTGCCAGCAGTTACTCAACAGGCGATAGCAATCAGCCCCAGCATTTT. Its protein is CASSYSTGDSNQPQHF.